The 25 T cell receptor beta chains listed next were all sequenced from one sample in a study of Graves' ophthalmopathy and Graves' hyperthyroidism. Amplified TCR beta CDR3 regions were obtained using RNA transcripts as template. Scientists carried out first-round RT-PCR using HTBI primers and then a second-round multiplex PCR. TCRdb reanalysed the multiplex PCR reads using MiXCR and keeps one entry per CDR3 protein. The sample has 500,000 to 800,000 distinct CDR3 sequences; more than 40% are singletons. The sample consisted of peripheral blood. All receptors come from an adult man with Graves' ophthalmopathy.

The chain recombines TRBV9 with TRBJ1-2; 7 bases are shared with TRBD1. Germline V gene data show CDR1 as SGDLS and CDR2 as YYNGEE. This CDR3 has 17 amino acids. Germline trimming cut 5 bases from V and 0 bases from J; bases unmatched to any gene: 13. The DNA of the CDR3 is TGTGCCAGCAGTTTAGCGGGACAGAGTTTTCCTAACTATGGCTACACCTTC. Translated, it gives CASSLAGQSFPNYGYTF.

This clonotype occurred many times. This chain joins TRBV6-6 and TRBJ1-1; D not certain. Germline-derived CDR1 and CDR2 are MNHNY and SVGAGI (reference sequence). This CDR3 is built from 15 residues. Trimming pared 0 bases from V and 0 bases from J, leaving 8 bases between. CDR3 region: CASSYSPDLNTEAFF. The CDR3 DNA is TGTGCCAGCAGTTACTCCCCGGACCTGAACACTGAAGCTTTCTTT.

The rearrangement uses TRBV15 and TRBJ2-5; 11 nucleotides line up with TRBD2. J was trimmed by 2 bases and V by 1 base; bases with no gene match: 0. Germline assignment: CDR1 LNHNV and CDR2 YYDKDF (reference sequence). This CDR3 is built from 15 residues. The CDR3 protein is CATSRVAGGQETQYF. The CDR3 region has the DNA TGTGCCACCAGCAGAGTAGCGGGAGGGCAAGAGACCCAGTACTTC.

This clonotype occurred many times. This chain uses TRBV7-6 with TRBJ1-2; D not certain. The CDR3 consists of 13 residues. The V and J ends lost 3 bases and 2 bases respectively, with 7 bases between them. Germline lookup yields CDR1 SGHVS and CDR2 FNYEAQ. The CDR3 sequence is CASSFGPNYGYTF. The CDR3 DNA is TGTGCCAGCAGCTTTGGTCCGAACTATGGCTACACCTTC.

A remark on this clonotype: The junction and the germline gene differ at one end; a read error may be behind it. V is TRBV2 and J is TRBJ2-7, with D unclear. Germline values: CDR1 SNHLY, CDR2 FYNNEI. There are 11 residues in the CDR3. The CDR3 here is CASSEWLLMNF. The CDR3, as DNA: TGTGCCAGCAGTGAATGGCTCCTGATGAACTTC. Variable domain in full (rest from reference TRBV2 and TRBJ2-7): EPEVTQTPSHQVTQMGQEVILRCVPISNHLYFYWYRQILGQKVEFLVSFYNNEISEKSEIFDDQFSVERPDGSNFTLKIRSTKLEDSAMYFCASSEWLLMNFGPGTRLTVT.

In this sample, this clonotype turned up many times. The genes are TRBV10-3 and TRBJ1-2; 7 nucleotides match TRBD1. Germline loops: CDR1 ENHRY, CDR2 SYGVKD. The CDR3 contains 14 residues. V lost 3 bases, J lost 3 bases, and 4 bases stayed unmatched. The CDR3 loop is CAISEVTGYYGYTF. In DNA form, the CDR3 reads TGTGCCATCAGTGAAGTGACAGGGTACTATGGCTACACCTTC.

Concerning this clonotype itself: This may be a read error: a much more frequent sequence differs by one nucleotide. Here the CDR3 DNA reads TGTGCCACCAGTGACGGGCCCCAGGCGACCCAGTACTTC. It translates to CATSDGPQATQYF. This chain joins TRBV24-1 and TRBJ2-5; the D is unclear. Trimming shortened V by 4 bases and J by 7 bases, and 12 bases separated the two germline ends. CDR1 and CDR2 from the germline V gene are KGHDR and SFDVKD. This CDR3 is 13 amino acids long.

The chain is built from TRBV6-5 and TRBJ1-1, with a possible D match to TRBD1 (5 bases). The CDR3 consists of 15 residues. Trimming took 5 bases from V and 3 from J, leaving 16 bases between them. Germline loops: CDR1 MNHEY, CDR2 SVGAGI. The CDR3 nucleotides are TGTGCCAGCAGTGCCATGGGGGACCTTTACACTGAAGCTTTCTTT. Protein sequence: CASSAMGDLYTEAFF.

This clonotype was counted once. The chain links TRBV29-1 to TRBJ1-6; D is unresolved. In germline, CDR1 is SQVTM, CDR2 ANQGSEA. The V end lost 4 bases, the J end lost 7 bases, and 11 bases lay between the germline ends. The CDR3 sequence is 13 residues long. CDR3 residues: CSVVGAGNSPLHF. The CDR3 region has the DNA TGCAGCGTTGTGGGTGCGGGAAATTCACCCCTCCACTTT.

This clonotype came up a few times. The rearrangement joins TRBV7-9 to TRBJ2-1, with D uncertain. Germline loops: CDR1 SEHNR, CDR2 FQNEAQ (reference sequence). V lost 1 base and J 7 bases, leaving 5 bases between the germline ends. CDR3 length: 12 residues. The CDR3 DNA is TGTGCCAGCAGCTTAGTCAAGAATGAGCAGTTCTTC. Translation: CASSLVKNEQFF.

The rearrangement uses TRBV5-1 and TRBJ2-7; the D is unclear. The J call may be mistaken, given a closer DNA end match to TRBJ2-1. Per the germline V gene, CDR1 is SGHRS and CDR2 is YFSETQ. The CDR3 length is 16 residues. The CDR3 loop reads CASSLEFSRAYNEQFF. As DNA, the CDR3 is TGCGCCAGCAGCTTGGAGTTTAGTCGTGCTTACAATGAGCAGTTCTTC.

Comments on this clonotype: The junction departs from the called germline gene at one end, perhaps through a read error. This rearrangement joins TRBV6-6 to TRBJ2-2; 13 nucleotides match TRBD2. This CDR3 region has 15 residues. Germline CDR1 is MNHNY and CDR2 is SVGAGI (reference sequence). CDR3 region: CASSYATGTSGKLFF. The CDR3 DNA sequence: TGTGCCAGCAGTTACGCTACCGGGACTAGCGGGAAGCTGTTTTTT.

A remark on this clonotype: It may be a read error: a sequence one base away is much more abundant. The DNA for the CDR3 is TGTGCCAGCAGCCCTAGAAGGGGGCCGAGTCTGGGGTATGGCTACACCTTC. Amino acids: CASSPRRGPSLGYGYTF. This chain uses TRBV7-8 with TRBJ1-2; 7 bases align to TRBD1. Germline values: CDR1 SGHVS, CDR2 FQNEAQ. V trimming: 5 bases; J trimming: 5 bases; junction bases outside the gene matches: 17. The CDR3 has 17 residues.

This clonotype was seen once. A much larger clonotype is one base distant, so this may be a read error. Here the CDR3 reads CASREAASGKYEQYF. The CDR3 DNA is TGTGCCAGCCGTGAGGCTGCTAGCGGGAAATACGAGCAGTACTTC. This sequence joins TRBV2 and TRBJ2-7, with 9 bases lining up with TRBD2. This CDR3 comprises 15 residues. CDR1 SNHLY and CDR2 FYNNEI come from the germline V gene.

The sample holds one count of this clonotype. This chain connects TRBV9 to TRBJ2-7, with 13 bases that match TRBD2. The end of the DNA aligns better with TRBJ2-1, so the J call may be wrong. Germline V gene data show CDR1 as SGDLS and CDR2 as YYNGEE. The CDR3 has 15 amino acids. For the CDR3, the DNA is TGTGCCAGCACCTCGACTAGCGGGGGGAACAATGAGCAGTTCTTC. It codes for CASTSTSGGNNEQFF.

Only a few counts were recorded for this clonotype. V and J are TRBV6-1 and TRBJ1-6; no firm D call. The CDR3 runs 13 residues. The ends were cut back, 7 bases at V and 5 bases at J, with 9 bases in the middle. In germline, CDR1 is MNHNS, CDR2 SASEGT. CDR3 nucleotides: TGTGCCAGCAAAACTTCCGATAATTCACCCCTCCACTTT. This translates into CASKTSDNSPLHF.

As to this clonotype: Being one base from a much bigger clone, this may be a read error. This chain uses TRBV25-1 with TRBJ2-7; D perhaps matches TRBD1 (5 bases). Trimming removed 1 base at V and 5 bases at J, with 12 bases between. The CDR3 sequence is 14 residues long. The germline CDR1 and CDR2 sequences are MGHDK and SYGVNS. CDR3 in DNA: TGTGCCAGCAGTGAATTAAAGGGGTTCGACGAGCAGTACGTC. Protein product: CASSELKGFDEQYV.

The V and J genes are TRBV10-3 and TRBJ1-6, with TRBD1 identical over 10 bases. There are 16 residues in the CDR3. CDR1 and CDR2 (germline): ENHRY, SYGVKD. The V and J ends lost 3 bases and 6 bases, in that order; junction bases with no gene match: 5. The CDR3 region has the DNA TGTGCCATCAGTGATTACCGGGACAGGGGTAATTCACCCCTCCACTTT. Protein: CAISDYRDRGNSPLHF.

The chain carries TRBV11-2 and TRBJ1-2; the D is unclear. Germline values: CDR1 SGHAT, CDR2 FQNNGV. This CDR3 region has 12 residues. The CDR3 protein is CASDNFNYGYTF. CDR3 sequence (DNA): TGTGCTAGTGACAATTTTAACTATGGCTACACCTTC.

This clonotype was observed many times. The chain combines TRBV9 with TRBJ2-6; 8 bases agree with TRBD1. Losses at the gene ends were 4 bases for V and 0 bases for J; bases not matched to a gene: 6. The germline gives CDR1 SGDLS, CDR2 YYNGEE. The CDR3 sequence is 17 residues long. In DNA, the CDR3 is TGTGCCAGCAGCCCGCAGGGGGCGGGCTCTGGGGCCAACGTCCTGACTTTC. As protein: CASSPQGAGSGANVLTF.

This clonotype was seen repeatedly, ten times or more. V gene TRBV25-1 combines with J gene TRBJ2-3; D not resolved. This CDR3 comprises 14 residues. Germline assignment: CDR1 MGHDK and CDR2 SYGVNS. Trimming pared 6 bases from V and 0 bases from J, leaving 10 bases between. The CDR3: CASSQPSSTDTQYF. CDR3 sequence (DNA): TGTGCCAGCAGCCAGCCATCCAGCACAGATACGCAGTATTTT. Full variable domain (rest looked up from reference TRBV25-1 and TRBJ2-3): EADIYQTPRYLVIGTGKKITLECSQTMGHDKMYWYQQDPGMELHLIHYSYGVNSTEKGDLSSESTVSRIRTEHFPLTLESARPSHTSQYLCASSQPSSTDTQYFGPGTRLTVL.

The rearrangement links TRBV5-1 to TRBJ2-2; D ambiguous. Germline V gene data show CDR1 as SGHRS and CDR2 as YFSETQ. CDR3 length: 14 residues. V was cut by 5 bases and J by 2 bases, with 10 bases left in between. CDR3 DNA sequence: TGCGCCAGCAGTCCGACCGAAAACACCGGGGAGCTGTTTTTT. Translating gives CASSPTENTGELFF.

The rearrangement links TRBV29-1 to TRBJ2-5, with D possibly being TRBD1 (5 bases). CDR1 SQVTM and CDR2 ANQGSEA come from the germline V gene. V gave up 8 bases and J gave up 5 bases, with 18 bases separating them. The length of the CDR3 is 13 residues. CDR3 sequence: CSLPPQGRETQYF. In nucleotides, the CDR3 is TGCAGCTTGCCTCCCCAGGGAAGGGAGACCCAGTACTTC.

This clonotype was recorded many times. The gene calls are TRBV7-2 and TRBJ1-2; D not certain. Germline V gene sequence: CDR1 SGHTA, CDR2 FQGNSA. This CDR3 comprises 13 residues. Trimming pared 8 bases from V and 0 bases from J, leaving 10 bases between. The CDR3: CASGSQSNYGYTF. The DNA for the CDR3 is TGTGCCAGCGGGTCACAATCTAACTATGGCTACACCTTC.

About this clonotype: This may stem from a read error, because a much larger clone lies one nucleotide away. The chain employs TRBV7-2 and TRBJ1-3; a weak D match, TRBD1 (5 bases). The CDR3 extends over 17 amino acids. Per germline, CDR1 SGHTA and CDR2 FQGNSA. This CDR3 reads CAGSPVPGPRPGNTIYF. The CDR3 nucleotides are TGTGCCGGCAGCCCTGTCCCGGGACCGCGACCTGGAAACACCATATATTTT. Full variable domain (rest looked up from reference TRBV7-2 and TRBJ1-3): GAGVSQSPSNKVTEKGKDVELRCDPISGHTALYWYRQSLGQGLEFLIYFQGNSAPDKSGLPSDRFSAERTGGSVSTLTIQRTQQEDSAVYLCAGSPVPGPRPGNTIYFGEGSWLTVV.